This T cell receptor (beta chain) derives from a study of PD-1 blockade in classical Hodgkin lymphoma. CDR3 length: 15 residues. V shed 4 bases and J shed 1 base, with 13 bases lying between them. From germline, CDR1 is MNHEY and CDR2 SVGAGI. Data came from immunoSEQ multiplex PCR; TCRdb stores just in-frame clones and leaves some out. Of fewer than 25,000 clones listed, roughly 80% were seen once; the top ten hold around 8.3%. There was relapse after autologous stem cell transplantation in every patient, and there was variation in brentuximab vedotin exposure. The origin of this receptor is a human donor with classical Hodgkin lymphoma. This sample comprised peripheral blood mononuclear cells (PBMCs), obtained before the second cycle of nivolumab. This chain connects TRBV6-5 to TRBJ1-1, with a weak D call TRBD1 (6 bases). This CDR3 is CASSSTGTKNTEAFF. CDR3 DNA sequence: TGTGCCAGCAGTTCCACAGGGACCAAGAACACTGAAGCTTTCTTT.